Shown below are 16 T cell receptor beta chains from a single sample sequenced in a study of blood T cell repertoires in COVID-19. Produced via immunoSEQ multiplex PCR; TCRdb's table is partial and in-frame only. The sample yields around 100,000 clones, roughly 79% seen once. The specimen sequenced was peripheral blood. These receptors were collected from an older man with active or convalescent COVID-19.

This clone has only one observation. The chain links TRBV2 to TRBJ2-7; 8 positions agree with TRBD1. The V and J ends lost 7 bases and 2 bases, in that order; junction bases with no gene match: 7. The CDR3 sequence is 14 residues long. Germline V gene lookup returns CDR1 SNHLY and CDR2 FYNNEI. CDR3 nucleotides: TGTGCCAGCAAAGATCAGGGGGCCACCTACGAGCAGTACTTC. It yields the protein CASKDQGATYEQYF.

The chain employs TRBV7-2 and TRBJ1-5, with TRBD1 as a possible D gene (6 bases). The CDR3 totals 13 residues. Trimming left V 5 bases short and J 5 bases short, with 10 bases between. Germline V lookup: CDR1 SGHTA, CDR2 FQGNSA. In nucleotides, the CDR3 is TGTGCCAGCAGCCAAGACAGGTATCAGCCCCAGCATTTT. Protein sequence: CASSQDRYQPQHF.

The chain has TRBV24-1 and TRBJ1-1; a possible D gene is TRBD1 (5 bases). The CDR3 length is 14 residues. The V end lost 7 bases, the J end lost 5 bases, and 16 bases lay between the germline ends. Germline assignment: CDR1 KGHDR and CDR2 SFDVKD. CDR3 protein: CATSPAGGGTEAFF. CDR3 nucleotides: TGTGCCACCAGCCCGGCCGGGGGTGGAACTGAAGCTTTCTTT.

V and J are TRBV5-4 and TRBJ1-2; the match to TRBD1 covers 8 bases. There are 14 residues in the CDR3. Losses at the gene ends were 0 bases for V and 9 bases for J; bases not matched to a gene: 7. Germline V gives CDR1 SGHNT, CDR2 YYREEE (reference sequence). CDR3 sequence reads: CASSLDQGAKSYTF. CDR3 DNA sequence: TGTGCCAGCAGCTTGGACCAGGGGGCGAAGAGCTACACCTTC.

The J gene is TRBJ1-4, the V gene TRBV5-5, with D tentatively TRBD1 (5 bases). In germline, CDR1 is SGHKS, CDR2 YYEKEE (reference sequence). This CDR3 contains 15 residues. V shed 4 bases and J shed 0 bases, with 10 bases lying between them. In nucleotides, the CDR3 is TGTGCCAGCAGCGGGGGGGAGACAACTAATGAAAAACTGTTTTTT. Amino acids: CASSGGETTNEKLFF.

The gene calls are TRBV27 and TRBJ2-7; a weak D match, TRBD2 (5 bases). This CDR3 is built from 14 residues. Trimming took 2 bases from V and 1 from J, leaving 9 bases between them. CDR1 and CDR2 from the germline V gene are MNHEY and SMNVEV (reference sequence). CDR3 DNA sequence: TGTGCCAGCAGTTTAAGCCTAGCTTCCTACGAGCAGTACTTC. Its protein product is CASSLSLASYEQYF.

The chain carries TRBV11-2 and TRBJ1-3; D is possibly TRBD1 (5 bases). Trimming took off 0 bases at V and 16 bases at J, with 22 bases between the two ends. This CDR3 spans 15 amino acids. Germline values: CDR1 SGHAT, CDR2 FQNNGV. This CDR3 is CASSLETTGHGQRYF. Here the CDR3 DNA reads TGTGCCAGCAGCTTAGAGACCACAGGTCACGGTCAAAGGTATTTT.

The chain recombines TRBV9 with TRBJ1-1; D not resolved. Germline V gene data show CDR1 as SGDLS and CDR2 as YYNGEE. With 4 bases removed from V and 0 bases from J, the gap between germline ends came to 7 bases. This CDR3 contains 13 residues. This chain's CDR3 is CASSTGVNTEAFF. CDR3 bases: TGTGCCAGCAGCACCGGAGTGAACACTGAAGCTTTCTTT.

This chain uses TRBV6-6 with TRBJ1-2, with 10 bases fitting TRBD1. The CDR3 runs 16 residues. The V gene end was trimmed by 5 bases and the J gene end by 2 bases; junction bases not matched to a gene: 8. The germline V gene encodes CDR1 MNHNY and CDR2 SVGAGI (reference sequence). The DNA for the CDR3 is TGTGCCAGCAGTGCACCTGCGACAGGGGGCAACTATGGCTACACCTTC. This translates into CASSAPATGGNYGYTF.

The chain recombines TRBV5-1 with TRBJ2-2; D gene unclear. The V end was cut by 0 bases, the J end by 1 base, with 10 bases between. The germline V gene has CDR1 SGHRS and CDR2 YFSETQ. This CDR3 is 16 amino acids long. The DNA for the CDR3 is TGCGCCAGCAGCTTGGACGTGGGCCAGAACACCGGGGAGCTGTTTTTT. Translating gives CASSLDVGQNTGELFF.

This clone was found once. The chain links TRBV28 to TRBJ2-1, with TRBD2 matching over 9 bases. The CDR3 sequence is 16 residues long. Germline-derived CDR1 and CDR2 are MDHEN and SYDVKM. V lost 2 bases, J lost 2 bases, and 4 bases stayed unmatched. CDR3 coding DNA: TGTGCCAGCAGTTTACCTAGCGGGGCCACCTACAATGAGCAGTTCTTC. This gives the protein CASSLPSGATYNEQFF.

DNA for the CDR3: TGTGCCAGCAGCCCCGGCGAGGCCACTGAAGCTTTCTTT. Its translation is CASSPGEATEAFF. The chain couples TRBV6-2 or TRBV6-3 to TRBJ1-1; the D is unclear. This CDR3 region has 13 residues. Trimming stripped 6 bases from V and 4 bases from J, with 12 bases between. Germline loops: CDR1 MNHEY, CDR2 SVGEGT.

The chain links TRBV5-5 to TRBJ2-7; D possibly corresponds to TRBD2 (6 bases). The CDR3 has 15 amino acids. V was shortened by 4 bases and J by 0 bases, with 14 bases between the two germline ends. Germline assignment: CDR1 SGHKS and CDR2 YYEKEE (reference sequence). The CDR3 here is CASSREDYSSYEQYF. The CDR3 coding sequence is TGTGCCAGCAGCAGAGAGGACTATAGCTCCTACGAGCAGTACTTC.

CDR3 nucleotide sequence: TGTGCCAGTAGACAGGGTGTCTACGAGCAGTACTTC. Its translation is CASRQGVYEQYF. The rearrangement joins TRBV6-5 to TRBJ2-7; 7 bases line up with TRBD1. The germline V gene encodes CDR1 MNHEY and CDR2 SVGAGI. Trimming removed 9 bases from V and 3 bases from J; junction bases left unmatched: 5. This CDR3 region has 12 residues.

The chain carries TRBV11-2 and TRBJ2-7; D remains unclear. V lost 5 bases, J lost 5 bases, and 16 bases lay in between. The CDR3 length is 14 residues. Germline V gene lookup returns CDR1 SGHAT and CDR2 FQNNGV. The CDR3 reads CASSLGLQSDEQYF. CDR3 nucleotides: TGTGCCAGCAGCCTCGGGTTGCAGAGCGACGAGCAGTACTTC.

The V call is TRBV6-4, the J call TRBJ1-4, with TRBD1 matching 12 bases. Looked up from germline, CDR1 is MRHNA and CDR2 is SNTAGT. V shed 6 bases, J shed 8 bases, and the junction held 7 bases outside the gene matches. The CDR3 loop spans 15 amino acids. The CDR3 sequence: CASSKTGTGGEKLFF. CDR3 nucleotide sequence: TGTGCCAGCAGCAAAACCGGGACAGGGGGCGAAAAACTGTTTTTT.